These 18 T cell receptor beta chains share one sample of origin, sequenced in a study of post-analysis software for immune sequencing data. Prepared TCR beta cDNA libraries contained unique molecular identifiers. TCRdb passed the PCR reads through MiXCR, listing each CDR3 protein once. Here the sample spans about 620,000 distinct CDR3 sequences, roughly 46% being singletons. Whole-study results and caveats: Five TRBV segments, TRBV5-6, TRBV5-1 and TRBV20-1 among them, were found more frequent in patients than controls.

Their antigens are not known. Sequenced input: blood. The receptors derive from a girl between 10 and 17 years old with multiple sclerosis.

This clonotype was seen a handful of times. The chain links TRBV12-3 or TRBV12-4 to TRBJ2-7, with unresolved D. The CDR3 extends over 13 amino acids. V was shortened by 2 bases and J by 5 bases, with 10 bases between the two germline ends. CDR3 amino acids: CASSLPPVHEQYF. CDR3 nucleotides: TGTGCCAGCAGTTTACCCCCCGTGCACGAGCAGTACTTC.

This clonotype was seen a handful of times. CDR3 protein: CASSQYSYNEQFF. In DNA form, the CDR3 reads TGCGCCAGCAGCCAATACTCTTACAATGAGCAGTTCTTC. This chain connects TRBV4-1 to TRBJ2-1, with unresolved D. The CDR3 extends over 13 amino acids. Per germline, CDR1 MGHRA and CDR2 YSYEKL. V was cut by 2 bases and J by 4 bases, with 6 bases left in between.

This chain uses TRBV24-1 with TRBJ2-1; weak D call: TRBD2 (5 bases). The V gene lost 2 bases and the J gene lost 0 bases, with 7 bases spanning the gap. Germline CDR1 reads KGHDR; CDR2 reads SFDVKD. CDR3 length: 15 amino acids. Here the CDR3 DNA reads TGTGCCACCAGTGATTGGGAGAGCTCCTACAATGAGCAGTTCTTC. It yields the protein CATSDWESSYNEQFF.

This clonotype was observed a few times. CDR3 DNA: TGTGCCAGCAGGCCCCGGGGGCCCTACAATGAGCAGTTCTTC. The encoded protein is CASRPRGPYNEQFF. The rearrangement uses TRBV12-3 or TRBV12-4 and TRBJ2-1; D is perhaps TRBD1 or TRBD2 (6 bases each). The CDR3 length is 14 residues. V lost 6 bases and J 2 bases, leaving 11 bases between the germline ends.

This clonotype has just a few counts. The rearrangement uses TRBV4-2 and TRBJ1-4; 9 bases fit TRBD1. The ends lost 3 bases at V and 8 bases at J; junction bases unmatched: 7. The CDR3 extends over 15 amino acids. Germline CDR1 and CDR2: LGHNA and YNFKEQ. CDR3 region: CASSHRDREQEKLFF. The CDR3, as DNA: TGTGCCAGCAGCCATAGGGACAGGGAGCAAGAAAAACTGTTTTTT.

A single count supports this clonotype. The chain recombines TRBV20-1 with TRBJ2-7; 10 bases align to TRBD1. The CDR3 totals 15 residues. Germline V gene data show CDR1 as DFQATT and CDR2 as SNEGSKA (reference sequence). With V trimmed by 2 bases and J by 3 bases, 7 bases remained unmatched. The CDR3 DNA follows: TGCAGTGCTAGATGGTACCGGGACAGGGGCTACGAGCAGTACTTC. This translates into CSARWYRDRGYEQYF.

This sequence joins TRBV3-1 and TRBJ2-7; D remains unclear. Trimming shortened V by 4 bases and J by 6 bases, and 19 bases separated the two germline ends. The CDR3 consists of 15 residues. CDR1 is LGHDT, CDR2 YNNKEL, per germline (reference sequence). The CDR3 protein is CASSPLSLPTTEQYF. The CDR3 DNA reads TGTGCCAGCAGCCCTTTGTCCCTTCCCACGACCGAGCAGTACTTC.

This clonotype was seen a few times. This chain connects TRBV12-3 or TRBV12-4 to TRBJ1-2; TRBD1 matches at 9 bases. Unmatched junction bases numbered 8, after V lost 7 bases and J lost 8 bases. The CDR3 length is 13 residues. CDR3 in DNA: TGTGCCAGCACCAAGGGACAGGGAAGGGGCTACACCTTC. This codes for CASTKGQGRGYTF.

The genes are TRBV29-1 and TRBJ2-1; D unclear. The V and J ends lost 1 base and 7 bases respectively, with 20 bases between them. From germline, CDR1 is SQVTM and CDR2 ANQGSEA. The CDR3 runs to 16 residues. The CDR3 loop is CSVEGYNSPWGNEQFF. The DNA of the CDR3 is TGCAGCGTTGAAGGGTATAACTCCCCGTGGGGTAATGAGCAGTTCTTC.

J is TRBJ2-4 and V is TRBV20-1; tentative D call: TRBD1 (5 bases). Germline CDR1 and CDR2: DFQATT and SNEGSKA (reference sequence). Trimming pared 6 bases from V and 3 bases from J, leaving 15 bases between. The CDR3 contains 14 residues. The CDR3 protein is CSAPEKGYKNIQYF. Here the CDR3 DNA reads TGCAGTGCGCCCGAAAAGGGGTACAAAAACATTCAGTACTTC.

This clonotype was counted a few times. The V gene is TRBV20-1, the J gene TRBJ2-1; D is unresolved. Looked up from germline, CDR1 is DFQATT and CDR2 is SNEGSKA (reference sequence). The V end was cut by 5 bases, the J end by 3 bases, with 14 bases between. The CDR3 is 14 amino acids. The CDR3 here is CSARAWPLYNEQFF. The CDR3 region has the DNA TGCAGTGCTCGGGCCTGGCCCCTCTACAATGAGCAGTTCTTC.

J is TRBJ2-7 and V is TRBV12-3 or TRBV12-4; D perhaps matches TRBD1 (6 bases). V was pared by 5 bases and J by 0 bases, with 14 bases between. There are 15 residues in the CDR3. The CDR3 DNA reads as TGTGCCAGCAGTCCAATTACAGGGAGCTCCTACGAGCAGTACTTC. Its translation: CASSPITGSSYEQYF.

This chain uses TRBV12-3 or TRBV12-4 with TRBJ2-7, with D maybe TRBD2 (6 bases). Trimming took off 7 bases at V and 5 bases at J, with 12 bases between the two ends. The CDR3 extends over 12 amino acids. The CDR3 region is CASTLGSDEQYF. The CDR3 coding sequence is TGTGCCAGCACCCTCGGGAGTGACGAGCAGTACTTC.

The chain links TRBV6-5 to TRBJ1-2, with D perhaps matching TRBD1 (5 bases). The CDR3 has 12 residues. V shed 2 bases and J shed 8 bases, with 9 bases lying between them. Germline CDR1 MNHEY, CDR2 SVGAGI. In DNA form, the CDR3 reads TGTGCCAGCAGTTACCCAGGGTTCGGCTACACCTTC. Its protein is CASSYPGFGYTF.

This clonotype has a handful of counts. The CDR3 DNA reads TGTGCCAGCAGTGAAGGTCAAAACAATGAGCAGTTCTTC. Translating gives CASSEGQNNEQFF. The chain employs TRBV6-1 and TRBJ2-1; D remains ambiguous. Germline CDR1 MNHNS, CDR2 SASEGT. V gave up 1 base and J gave up 5 bases, with 6 bases separating them. The CDR3 totals 13 residues.

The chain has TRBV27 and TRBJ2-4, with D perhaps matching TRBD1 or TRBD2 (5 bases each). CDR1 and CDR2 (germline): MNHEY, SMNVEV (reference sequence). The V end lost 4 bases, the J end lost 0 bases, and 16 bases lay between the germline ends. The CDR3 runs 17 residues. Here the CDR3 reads CASSSSKGSLAKNIQYF. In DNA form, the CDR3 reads TGTGCCAGCAGTTCAAGTAAGGGGAGTCTAGCCAAAAACATTCAGTACTTC.

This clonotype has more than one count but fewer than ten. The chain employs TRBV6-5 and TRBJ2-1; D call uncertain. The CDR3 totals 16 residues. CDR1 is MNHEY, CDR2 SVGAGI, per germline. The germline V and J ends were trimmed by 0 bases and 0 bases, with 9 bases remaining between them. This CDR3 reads CASSYSPPTSYNEQFF. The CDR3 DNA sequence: TGTGCCAGCAGTTACTCGCCACCGACCTCCTACAATGAGCAGTTCTTC.

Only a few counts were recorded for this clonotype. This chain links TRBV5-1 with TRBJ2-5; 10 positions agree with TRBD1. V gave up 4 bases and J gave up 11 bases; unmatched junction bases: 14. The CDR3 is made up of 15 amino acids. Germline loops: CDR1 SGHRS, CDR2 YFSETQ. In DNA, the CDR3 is TGCGCCAGCAGCCCACAGGGACAGGGGATTGTTGAGCAGTACTTC. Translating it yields CASSPQGQGIVEQYF. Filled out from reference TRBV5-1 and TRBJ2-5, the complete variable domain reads KAGVTQTPRYLIKTRGQQVTLSCSPISGHRSVSWYQQTPGQGLQFLFEYFSETQRNKGNFPGRFSGRQFSNSRSEMNVSTLELGDSALYLCASSPQGQGIVEQYFGPGTRLLVL.